The 23 T cell receptor beta chains below come from one sample, sequenced in a study of T cell responses to AZD1222 COVID-19 vaccine. The protocol was immunoSEQ multiplex PCR, while the TCRdb copy is restricted to in-frame clones and leaves out a portion. This table holds about 120,000 clones, approximately 85% found once. Sequences were derived from peripheral blood, sampled on day 0 of AZD1222 vaccination. These receptors all come from an adult in good health.

The gene calls are TRBV21-1 and TRBJ2-3; the table assigns TRBD2, which was not confirmed against the DNA. TRBV21-1 is reported as a pseudogene. This CDR3 has 15 amino acids. The DNA for the CDR3 is TGTGCCAGCACCCGGGGTGGTAAGAGCACAGATACGCAGTATTTT. Translated: CASTRGGKSTDTQYF.

The rearrangement uses TRBV2 and TRBJ1-4; D remains ambiguous. The CDR3 consists of 13 residues. In germline, CDR1 is SNHLY, CDR2 FYNNEI. V lost 2 bases to trimming and J lost 5 bases, with 6 bases between them. The CDR3 here is CASSENGNEKLFF. CDR3 coding DNA: TGTGCCAGCAGTGAAAACGGGAATGAAAAACTGTTTTTT.

This rearrangement joins TRBV14 to TRBJ1-4; perhaps TRBD1 as D (5 bases). Germline loops: CDR1 SGHDN, CDR2 FVKESK. The CDR3 length is 16 residues. V lost 3 bases, J lost 8 bases, and 19 bases lay in between. The CDR3 is CASSHLGAAQREKLFF. The CDR3 coding sequence is TGTGCCAGCAGCCACCTTGGGGCAGCACAACGAGAAAAACTGTTTTTT.

The chain employs TRBV3-1 (or the pseudogene TRBV3-2) and TRBJ2-7; 15 positions match TRBD2. The V and J ends lost 2 bases and 6 bases, in that order; junction bases with no gene match: 5. CDR1 is LGHDT and CDR2 is YNNKEL in the germline V gene (reference sequence). There are 16 residues in the CDR3. This CDR3 reads CASSQIGLAGGREQYF. CDR3 nucleotide sequence: TGTGCCAGCAGCCAAATCGGACTAGCGGGAGGGCGCGAGCAGTACTTC.

CDR3 sequence reads: CASSLASGTSSYNEQFF. CDR3 bases: TGTGCCAGCAGCTTAGCTTCCGGGACTAGCTCCTACAATGAGCAGTTCTTC. V gene TRBV7-6 combines with J gene TRBJ2-1; 8 nucleotides align to TRBD2. This CDR3 has 17 residues. The germline gives CDR1 SGHVS, CDR2 FNYEAQ. The V gene end was trimmed by 0 bases and the J gene end by 0 bases; junction bases not matched to a gene: 4. Supplemented by reference TRBV7-6 and TRBJ2-1, the full variable domain reads GAGVSQSPRYKVTKRGQDVALRCDPISGHVSLYWYRQALGQGPEFLTYFNYEAQQDKSGLPNDRFSAERPEGSISTLTIQRTEQRDSAMYRCASSLASGTSSYNEQFFGPGTRLTVL.

The chain is built from TRBV6-5 and TRBJ2-7; 9 nucleotides line up with TRBD1. V lost 2 bases to trimming and J lost 4 bases; unmatched junction nucleotides: 6. This CDR3 has 15 amino acids. CDR1 and CDR2 from the germline V gene are MNHEY and SVGAGI. In DNA, the CDR3 is TGTGCCAGCAGTTACAGTGGACAGGGGTTTTACGAGCAGTACTTC. It encodes CASSYSGQGFYEQYF.

This chain uses TRBV5-1 with TRBJ2-3; D not resolved. The germline V and J ends were trimmed by 3 bases and 5 bases, with 10 bases remaining between them. Germline assignment: CDR1 SGHRS and CDR2 YFSETQ. The CDR3 has 13 amino acids. The CDR3 here is CASSWSNGDTQYF. CDR3 sequence (DNA): TGCGCCAGCAGCTGGAGCAATGGAGATACGCAGTATTTT.

This clone appeared a few times. J is TRBJ1-1 and V is TRBV19, with D possibly TRBD1 on 5 matching bases. The CDR3 consists of 14 residues. The ends were cut back, 2 bases at V and 3 bases at J, with 10 bases in the middle. Germline CDR1 and CDR2: LNHDA and SQIVND (reference sequence). The CDR3 nucleotides are TGTGCCAGTAGTATAACGGGGGGATACACTGAAGCTTTCTTT. Residues: CASSITGGYTEAFF.

Comment on this clone: One junction end does not reproduce the germline sequence, and a read error may be involved. The chain carries TRBV13 and TRBJ2-7; D might be TRBD1 or TRBD2, each matching 5 bases. Germline V gene lookup returns CDR1 PRHDT and CDR2 FYEKMQ (reference sequence). The CDR3 totals 12 residues. Here the CDR3 DNA reads TGTGCCAGCAGTTTAGGGGAGTACGAGCAGTACTTC. It specifies CASSLGEYEQYF.

The genes are TRBV7-3 and TRBJ2-2; weak D call: TRBD2 (5 bases). The CDR3 extends over 16 amino acids. The V end lost 3 bases, the J end lost 5 bases, and 16 bases lay between the germline ends. The germline V gene has CDR1 SGHTA and CDR2 FQGTGA. The CDR3 DNA sequence: TGTGCCAGCAGCTTGGACGGGCTCACGGGGACCGGGGAGCTGTTTTTT. It encodes CASSLDGLTGTGELFF.

The chain uses TRBV18 and TRBJ2-2; D not resolved. V was trimmed by 0 bases and J by 0 bases, leaving 5 bases between them. CDR3 length: 15 amino acids. Per the germline V gene, CDR1 is KGHSH and CDR2 is LQKENI. The CDR3 protein is CASSPPGSNTGELFF. In DNA, the CDR3 is TGTGCCAGCTCACCACCGGGATCGAACACCGGGGAGCTGTTTTTT.

Turning to this clone: At one end the junction does not follow the germline gene, possibly because of a read error. V is TRBV6-6 and J is TRBJ1-2; TRBD1 matches 7 bases. This CDR3 spans 12 amino acids. Germline CDR1 reads MNHNY; CDR2 reads SVGAGI (reference sequence). The CDR3 DNA is TGTGCCAGCAGTTACGTGGGGGACAGTCCCAGTTTC. It is translated as CASSYVGDSPSF.

This sequence joins TRBV21-1 and TRBJ1-2. TRBV21-1 is tagged as a pseudogene. This CDR3 comprises 11 residues. The CDR3 region has the DNA TGTGCCAGCAGCAAAGTCTGTGGCTACACCTTC. Encoded protein: CASSKVCGYTF.

The chain couples TRBV21-1 to TRBJ2-7; TRBD1, the table's D call, lacks a check against the DNA. TRBV21-1 constitutes a pseudogene. The CDR3 extends over 16 amino acids. The CDR3 nucleotides are TGTGCCAGCAGCAAAGACCTTACAGGACGCTCCTACGAGCAGTACTTC. It codes for CASSKDLTGRSYEQYF.

The chain recombines TRBV11-3 with TRBJ2-7; D ambiguous. Between the trimmed V and J ends, which lost 4 bases and 4 bases, there was a span of 11 bases. This CDR3 region has 13 residues. CDR1 and CDR2 (germline): SGHNT, YENEEA. The CDR3 protein is CASSSRPGYEQYF. DNA of the CDR3: TGTGCCAGCAGCTCACGACCAGGATACGAGCAGTACTTC.

The V call is TRBV19, the J call TRBJ2-7, with D hard to call. Trimming took off 1 base at V and 1 base at J, with 11 bases between the two ends. This CDR3 spans 15 amino acids. The germline V gene has CDR1 LNHDA and CDR2 SQIVND (reference sequence). The DNA for the CDR3 is TGTGCCAGTAGTATAGGGCCGGACGTTTCCTACGAGCAGTACTTC. Translation gives CASSIGPDVSYEQYF.

The chain has TRBV28 and TRBJ1-5; D is unclear. This CDR3 is built from 15 residues. Germline CDR1 MDHEN, CDR2 SYDVKM. The V end was cut by 1 base, the J end by 7 bases, with 14 bases between. In DNA form, the CDR3 reads TGTGCCAGCAGTTTATTCGGACCTCGAAGGCAGCCCCAGCATTTT. As protein: CASSLFGPRRQPQHF. Supplemented by reference TRBV28 and TRBJ1-5, the full variable domain reads DVKVTQSSRYLVKRTGEKVFLECVQDMDHENMFWYRQDPGLGLRLIYFSYDVKMKEKGDIPEGYSVSREKKERFSLILESASTNQTSMYLCASSLFGPRRQPQHFGDGTRLSIL.

The genes are TRBV27 and TRBJ2-7; TRBD1 agrees at 10 bases. CDR3 length equals 13 residues. V lost 4 bases to trimming and J lost 3 bases; unmatched junction nucleotides: 0. Germline V CDR1 and CDR2: MNHEY, SMNVEV (reference sequence). CDR3 sequence reads: CASSWDRGYEQYF. In nucleotides, the CDR3 is TGTGCCAGCAGTTGGGACAGGGGCTACGAGCAGTACTTC.

This clone was seen a few times. The V and J genes are TRBV29-1 and TRBJ1-6; D is ambiguous. CDR3 length: 13 amino acids. V lost 7 bases, J lost 3 bases, and 10 bases lay in between. In germline, CDR1 is SQVTM, CDR2 ANQGSEA. CDR3 region: CSAQDFYNSPLHF. As DNA, the CDR3 is TGCAGCGCCCAAGATTTCTATAATTCACCCCTCCACTTT.

This chain links TRBV19 with TRBJ1-2; 8 positions match TRBD1. The V segment lost 4 bases and the J segment 2 bases; nucleotides outside the gene matches: 3. Germline-derived CDR1 and CDR2 are LNHDA and SQIVND (reference sequence). The CDR3 loop spans 14 amino acids. The CDR3 bases are TGTGCCAGTAGTACGACAGGGGTGAACTATGGCTACACCTTC. Translated: CASSTTGVNYGYTF.

The chain combines TRBV2 with TRBJ1-2; D is unclear. The V end lost 1 base, the J end lost 0 bases, and 12 bases lay between the germline ends. This CDR3 is built from 16 residues. Germline V lookup: CDR1 SNHLY, CDR2 FYNNEI. DNA of the CDR3: TGTGCCAGCAGTGAAGTGGACGTCTTAGCTAACTATGGCTACACCTTC. This sequence encodes CASSEVDVLANYGYTF.

The chain joins TRBV18 to TRBJ2-2, with TRBD1 matching over 7 bases. CDR1 KGHSH and CDR2 LQKENI come from the germline V gene. Germline trimming cut 6 bases from V and 0 bases from J; bases unmatched to any gene: 4. This CDR3 is 15 amino acids long. The CDR3 is CASSQQGSNTGELFF. In DNA form, the CDR3 reads TGTGCCAGCTCTCAACAGGGGTCGAACACCGGGGAGCTGTTTTTT.

The V call is TRBV19, the J call TRBJ1-4, with D perhaps TRBD1 (6 bases). Germline CDR1 and CDR2: LNHDA and SQIVND (reference sequence). This CDR3 has 18 amino acids. V was shortened by 5 bases and J by 5 bases, with 24 bases between the two germline ends. CDR3 sequence reads: CASSPGAQGLTENEKLFF. In nucleotides, the CDR3 is TGTGCCAGTAGTCCAGGGGCACAGGGCCTGACAGAGAATGAAAAACTGTTTTTT.